This TCR beta chain was sequenced in a study of shared clonotypes between healthy human individuals. Whole-study results and caveats: Shared across a few donors were roughly 5% of the naive CD4 clonotypes.

For this clone: Antigen: not known.

Produced via immunoSEQ multiplex PCR; TCRdb's table is partial and in-frame only. The data hold over a million clones, with 65% to 75% observed a single time. The CDR3 covers 16 residues. Input material: memory CD4+ T cells sorted from blood. The subset was: CD45RA-negative fraction. The source of this sequence is a man aged 18 to 35 in good health. The chain combines TRBV1 with TRBJ2-3; the table's TRBD1 call for D was not verified on the DNA. TRBV1 is recorded as a pseudogene. DNA of the CDR3: TGCACCAGCAGCCAAGACAGGCCACCTACAATTTATACGCAGTATTTT. Its translation: CTSSQDRPPTIYTQYF.